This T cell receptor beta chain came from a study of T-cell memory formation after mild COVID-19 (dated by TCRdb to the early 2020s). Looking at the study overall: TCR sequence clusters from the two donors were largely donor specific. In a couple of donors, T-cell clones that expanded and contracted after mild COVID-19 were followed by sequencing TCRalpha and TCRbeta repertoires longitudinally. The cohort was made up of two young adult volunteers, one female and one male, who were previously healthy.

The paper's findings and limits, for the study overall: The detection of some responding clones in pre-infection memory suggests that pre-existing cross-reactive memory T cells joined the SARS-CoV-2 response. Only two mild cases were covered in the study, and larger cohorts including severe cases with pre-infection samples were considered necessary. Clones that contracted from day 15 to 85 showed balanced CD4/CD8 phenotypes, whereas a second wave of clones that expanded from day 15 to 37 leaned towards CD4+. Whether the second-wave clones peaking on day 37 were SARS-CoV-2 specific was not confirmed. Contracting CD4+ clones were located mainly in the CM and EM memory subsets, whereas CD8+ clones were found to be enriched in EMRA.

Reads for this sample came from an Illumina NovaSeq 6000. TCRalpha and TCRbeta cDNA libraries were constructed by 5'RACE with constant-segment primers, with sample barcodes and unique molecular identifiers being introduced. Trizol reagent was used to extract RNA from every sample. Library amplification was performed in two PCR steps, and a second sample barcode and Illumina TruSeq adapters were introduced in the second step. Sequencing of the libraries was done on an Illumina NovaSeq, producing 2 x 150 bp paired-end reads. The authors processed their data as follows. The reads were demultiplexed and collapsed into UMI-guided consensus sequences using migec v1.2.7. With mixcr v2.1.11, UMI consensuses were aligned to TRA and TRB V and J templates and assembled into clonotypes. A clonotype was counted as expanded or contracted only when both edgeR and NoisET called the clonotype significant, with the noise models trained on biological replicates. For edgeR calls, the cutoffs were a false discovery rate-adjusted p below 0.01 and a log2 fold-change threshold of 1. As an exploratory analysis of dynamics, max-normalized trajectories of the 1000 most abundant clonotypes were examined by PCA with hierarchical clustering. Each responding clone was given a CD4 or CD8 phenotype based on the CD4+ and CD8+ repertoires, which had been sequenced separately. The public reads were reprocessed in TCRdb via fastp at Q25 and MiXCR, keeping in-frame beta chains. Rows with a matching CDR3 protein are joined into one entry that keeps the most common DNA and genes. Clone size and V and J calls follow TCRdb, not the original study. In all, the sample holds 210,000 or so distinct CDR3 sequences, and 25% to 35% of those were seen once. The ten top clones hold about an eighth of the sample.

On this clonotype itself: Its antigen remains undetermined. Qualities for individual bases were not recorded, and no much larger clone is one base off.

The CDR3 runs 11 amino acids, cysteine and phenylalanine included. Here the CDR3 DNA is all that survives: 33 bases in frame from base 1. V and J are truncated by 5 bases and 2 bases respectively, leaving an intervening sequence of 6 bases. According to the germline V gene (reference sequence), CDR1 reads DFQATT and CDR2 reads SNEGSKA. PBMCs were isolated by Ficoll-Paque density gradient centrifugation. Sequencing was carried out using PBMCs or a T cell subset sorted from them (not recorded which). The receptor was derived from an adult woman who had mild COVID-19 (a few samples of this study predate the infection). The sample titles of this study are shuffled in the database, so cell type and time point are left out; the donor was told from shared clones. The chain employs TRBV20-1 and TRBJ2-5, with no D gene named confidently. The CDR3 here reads CSALLQETQYF. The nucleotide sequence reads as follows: TGCAGTGCTCTATTACAAGAGACCCAGTACTTC.